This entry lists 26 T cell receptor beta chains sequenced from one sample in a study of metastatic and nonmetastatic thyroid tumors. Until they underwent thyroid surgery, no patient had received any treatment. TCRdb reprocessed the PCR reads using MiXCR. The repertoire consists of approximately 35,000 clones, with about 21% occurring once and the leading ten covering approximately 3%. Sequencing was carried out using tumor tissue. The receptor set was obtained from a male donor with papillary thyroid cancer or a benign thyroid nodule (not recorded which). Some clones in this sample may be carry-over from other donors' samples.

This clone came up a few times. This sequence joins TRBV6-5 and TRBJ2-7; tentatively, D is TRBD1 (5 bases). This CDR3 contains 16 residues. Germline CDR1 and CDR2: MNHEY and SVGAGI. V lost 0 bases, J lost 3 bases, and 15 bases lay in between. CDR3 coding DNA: TGTGCCAGCAGTTACTCGCGACAGCCCTCCCACTACGAGCAGTACTTC. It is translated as CASSYSRQPSHYEQYF.

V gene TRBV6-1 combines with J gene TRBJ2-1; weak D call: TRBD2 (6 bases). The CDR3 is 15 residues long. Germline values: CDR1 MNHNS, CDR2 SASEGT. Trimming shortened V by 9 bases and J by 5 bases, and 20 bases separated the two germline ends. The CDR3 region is CASHPVRGLHNEQFF. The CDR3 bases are TGTGCCAGTCACCCCGTCCGGGGGTTGCACAATGAGCAGTTCTTC.

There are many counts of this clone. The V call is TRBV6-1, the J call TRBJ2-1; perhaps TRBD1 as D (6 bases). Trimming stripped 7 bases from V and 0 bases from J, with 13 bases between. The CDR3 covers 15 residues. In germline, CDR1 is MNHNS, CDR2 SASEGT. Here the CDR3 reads CASTVTGSSYNEQFF. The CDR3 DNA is TGTGCCAGCACCGTAACAGGGAGCTCCTACAATGAGCAGTTCTTC.

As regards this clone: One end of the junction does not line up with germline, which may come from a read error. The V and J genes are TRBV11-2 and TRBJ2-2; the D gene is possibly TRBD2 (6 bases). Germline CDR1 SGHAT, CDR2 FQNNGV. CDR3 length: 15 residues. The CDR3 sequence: CATSLEAGLTGELFF. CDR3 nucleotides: TGTGCCACCAGCTTAGAAGCGGGTCTCACCGGGGAGCTGTTTTTT.

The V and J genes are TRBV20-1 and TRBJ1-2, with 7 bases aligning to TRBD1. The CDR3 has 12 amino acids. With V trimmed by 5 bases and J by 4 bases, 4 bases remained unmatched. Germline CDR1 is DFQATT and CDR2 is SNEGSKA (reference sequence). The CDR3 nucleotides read TGCAGTGCTGACAGGGAACTCTATGGCTACACCTTC. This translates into CSADRELYGYTF.

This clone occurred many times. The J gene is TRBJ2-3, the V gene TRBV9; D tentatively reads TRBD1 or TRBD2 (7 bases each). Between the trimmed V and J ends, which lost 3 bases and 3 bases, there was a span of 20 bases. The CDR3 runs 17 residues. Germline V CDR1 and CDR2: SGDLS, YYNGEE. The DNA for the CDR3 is TGTGCCAGCAGCGAATCGGCAGGGCAGGGGGGGACAGATACGCAGTATTTT. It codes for CASSESAGQGGTDTQYF.

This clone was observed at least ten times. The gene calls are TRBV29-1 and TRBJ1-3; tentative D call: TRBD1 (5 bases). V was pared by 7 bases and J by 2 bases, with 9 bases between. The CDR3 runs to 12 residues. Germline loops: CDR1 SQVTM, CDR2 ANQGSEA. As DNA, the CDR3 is TGCAGCGGCCGGGGGACTGGAAACACCATATATTTT. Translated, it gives CSGRGTGNTIYF.

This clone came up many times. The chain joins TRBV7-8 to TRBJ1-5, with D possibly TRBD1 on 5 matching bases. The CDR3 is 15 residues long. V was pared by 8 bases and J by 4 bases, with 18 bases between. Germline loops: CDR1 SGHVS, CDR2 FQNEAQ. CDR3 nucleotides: TGTGCCAGCGGCCAGGACAAGAACTCTAATCAGCCCCAGCATTTT. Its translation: CASGQDKNSNQPQHF.

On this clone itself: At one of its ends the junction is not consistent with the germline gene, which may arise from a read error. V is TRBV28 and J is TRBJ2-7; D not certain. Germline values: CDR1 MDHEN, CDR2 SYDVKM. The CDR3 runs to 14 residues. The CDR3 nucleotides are TGTGCCAGCAGTTCGGGTACTCCTTCCTACGACCAGTACTTC. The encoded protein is CASSSGTPSYDQYF.

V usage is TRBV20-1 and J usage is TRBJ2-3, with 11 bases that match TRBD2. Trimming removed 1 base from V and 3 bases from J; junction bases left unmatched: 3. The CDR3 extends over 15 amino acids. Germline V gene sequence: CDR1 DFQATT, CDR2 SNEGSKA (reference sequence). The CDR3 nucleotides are TGCAGTGCTAGAGGACTAGCGGGGAGGACAGATACGCAGTATTTT. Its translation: CSARGLAGRTDTQYF.

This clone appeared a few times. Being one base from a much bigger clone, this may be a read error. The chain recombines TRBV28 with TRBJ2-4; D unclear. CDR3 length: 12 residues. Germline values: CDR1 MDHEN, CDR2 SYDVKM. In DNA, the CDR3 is TGTGCCAGCAGTTTTAGAGGAAACATTCGGTACTTC. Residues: CASSFRGNIRYF.

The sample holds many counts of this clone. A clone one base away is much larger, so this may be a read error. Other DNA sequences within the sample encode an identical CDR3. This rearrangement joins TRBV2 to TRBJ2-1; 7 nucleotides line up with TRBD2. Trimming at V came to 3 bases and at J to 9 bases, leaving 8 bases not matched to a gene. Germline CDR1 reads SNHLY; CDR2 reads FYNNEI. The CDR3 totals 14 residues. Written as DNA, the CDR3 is TGTGCCAGCAGTGAGGTGGGACTAAGTACTGAGCAGTTCTTC. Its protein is CASSEVGLSTEQFF. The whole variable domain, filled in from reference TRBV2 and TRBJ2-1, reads EPEVTQTPSHQVTQMGQEVILRCVPISNHLYFYWYRQILGQKVEFLVSFYNNEISEKSEIFDDQFSVERPDGSNFTLKIRSTKLEDSAMYFCASSEVGLSTEQFFGPGTRLTVL.

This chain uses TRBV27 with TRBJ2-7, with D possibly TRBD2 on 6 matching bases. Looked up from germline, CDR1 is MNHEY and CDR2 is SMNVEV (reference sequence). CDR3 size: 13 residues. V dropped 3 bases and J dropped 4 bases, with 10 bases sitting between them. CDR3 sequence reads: CASSLTRRYEQYF. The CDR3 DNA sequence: TGTGCCAGCAGTTTGACTAGGAGATACGAGCAGTACTTC.

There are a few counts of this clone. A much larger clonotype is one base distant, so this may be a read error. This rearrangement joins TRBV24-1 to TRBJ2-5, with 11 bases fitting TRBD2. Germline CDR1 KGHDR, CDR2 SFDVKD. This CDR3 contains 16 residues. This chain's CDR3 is CATSVTSGGFGETRYF. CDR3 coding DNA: TGTGCCACCAGTGTAACTAGCGGGGGCTTCGGGGAGACCCGGTACTTC.

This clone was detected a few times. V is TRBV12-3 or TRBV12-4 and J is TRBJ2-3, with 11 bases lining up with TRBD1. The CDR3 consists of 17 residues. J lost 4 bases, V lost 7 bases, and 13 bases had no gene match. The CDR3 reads CASILWTGGIYADTQYF. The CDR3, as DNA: TGTGCCAGCATCCTATGGACAGGGGGCATTTATGCAGATACGCAGTATTTT.

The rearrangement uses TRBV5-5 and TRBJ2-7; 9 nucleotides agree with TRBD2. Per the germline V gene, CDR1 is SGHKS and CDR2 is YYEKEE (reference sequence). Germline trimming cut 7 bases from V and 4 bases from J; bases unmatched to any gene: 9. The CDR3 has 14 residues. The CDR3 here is CASLCVAGEYEQYF. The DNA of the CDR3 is TGTGCCAGCCTGTGTGTAGCGGGAGAATACGAGCAGTACTTC.

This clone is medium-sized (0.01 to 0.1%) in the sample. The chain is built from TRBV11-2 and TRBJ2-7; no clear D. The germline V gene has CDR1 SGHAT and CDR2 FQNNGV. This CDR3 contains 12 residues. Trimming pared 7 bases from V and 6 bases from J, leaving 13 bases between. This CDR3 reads CASTFRIGEQYF. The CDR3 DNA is TGTGCCAGCACCTTCAGGATCGGCGAGCAGTACTTC.

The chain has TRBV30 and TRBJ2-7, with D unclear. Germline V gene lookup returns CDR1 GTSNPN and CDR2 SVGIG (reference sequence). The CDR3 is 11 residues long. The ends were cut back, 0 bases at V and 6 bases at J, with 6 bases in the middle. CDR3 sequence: CAWSVALEQYF. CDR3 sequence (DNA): TGTGCCTGGAGTGTAGCTCTCGAGCAGTACTTC. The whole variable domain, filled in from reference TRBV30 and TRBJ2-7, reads SQTIHQWPATLVQPVGSPLSLECTVEGTSNPNLYWYRQAAGRGLQLLFYSVGIGQISSEVPQNLSASRPQDRQFILSSKKLLLSDSGFYLCAWSVALEQYFGPGTRLTVT.

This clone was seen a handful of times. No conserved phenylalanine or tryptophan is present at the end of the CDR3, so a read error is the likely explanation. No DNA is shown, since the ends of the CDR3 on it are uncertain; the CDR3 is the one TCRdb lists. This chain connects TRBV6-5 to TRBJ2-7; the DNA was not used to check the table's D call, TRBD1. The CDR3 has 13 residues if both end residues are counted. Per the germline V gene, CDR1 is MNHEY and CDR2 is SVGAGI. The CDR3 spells CASSYCLGTLRYY.

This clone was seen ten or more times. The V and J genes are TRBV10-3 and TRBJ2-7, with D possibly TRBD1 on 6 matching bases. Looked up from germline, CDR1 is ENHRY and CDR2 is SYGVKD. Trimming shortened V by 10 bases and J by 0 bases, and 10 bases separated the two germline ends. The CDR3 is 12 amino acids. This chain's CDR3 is CASQGTSYEQYF. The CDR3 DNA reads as TGTGCCAGCCAGGGGACCTCCTACGAGCAGTACTTC.

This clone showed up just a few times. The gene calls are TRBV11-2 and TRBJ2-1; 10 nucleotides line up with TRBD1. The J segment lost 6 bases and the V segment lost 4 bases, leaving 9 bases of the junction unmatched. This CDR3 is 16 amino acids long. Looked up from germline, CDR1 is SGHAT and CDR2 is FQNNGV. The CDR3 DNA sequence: TGTGCCAGCAGCTCGAGACAGGGGGCCAGCGGCAATGAGCAGTTCTTC. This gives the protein CASSSRQGASGNEQFF. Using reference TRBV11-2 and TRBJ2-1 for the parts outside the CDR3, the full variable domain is EAGVAQSPRYKIIEKRQSVAFWCNPISGHATLYWYQQILGQGPKLLIQFQNNGVVDDSQLPKDRFSAERLKGVDSTLKIQPAKLEDSAVYLCASSSRQGASGNEQFFGPGTRLTVL.

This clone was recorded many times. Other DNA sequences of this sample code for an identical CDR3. For the CDR3, the DNA is TGTGCCAGCAGCTTAGGGACTAGCGCCTACAATGAGCAGTTCTTC. Translating it yields CASSLGTSAYNEQFF. The rearrangement uses TRBV11-2 and TRBJ2-1, with 9 bases lining up with TRBD2. CDR1 is SGHAT and CDR2 is FQNNGV in the germline V gene. This CDR3 comprises 15 residues. J gave up 2 bases and V 1 base, and 0 bases lay outside the gene matches.

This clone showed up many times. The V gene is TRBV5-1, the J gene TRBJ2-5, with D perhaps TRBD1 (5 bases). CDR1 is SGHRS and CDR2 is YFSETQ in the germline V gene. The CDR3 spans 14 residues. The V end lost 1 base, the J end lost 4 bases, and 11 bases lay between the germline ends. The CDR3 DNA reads TGCGCCAGCAGCTTGAGGGGTGGCGGAGAGACCCAGTACTTC. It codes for CASSLRGGGETQYF.

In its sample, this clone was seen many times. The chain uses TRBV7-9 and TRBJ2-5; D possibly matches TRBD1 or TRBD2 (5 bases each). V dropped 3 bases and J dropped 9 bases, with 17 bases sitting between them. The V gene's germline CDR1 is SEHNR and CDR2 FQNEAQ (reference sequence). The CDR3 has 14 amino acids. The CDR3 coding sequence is TGTGCCAGCAGCTTCATTGGGGGTTCGGAGGCCCAGTACTTC. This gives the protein CASSFIGGSEAQYF.

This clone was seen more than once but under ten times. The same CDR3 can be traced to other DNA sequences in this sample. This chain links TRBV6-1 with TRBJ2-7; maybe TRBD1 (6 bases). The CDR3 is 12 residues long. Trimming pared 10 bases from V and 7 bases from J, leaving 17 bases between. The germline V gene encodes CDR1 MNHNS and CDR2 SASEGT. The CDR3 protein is CATRQGSYEQYF. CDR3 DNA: TGTGCCACACGGCAGGGGAGCTATGAGCAGTACTTC.

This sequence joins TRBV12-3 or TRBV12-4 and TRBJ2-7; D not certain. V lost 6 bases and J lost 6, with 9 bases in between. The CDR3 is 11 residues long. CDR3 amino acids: CASRARSEQYF. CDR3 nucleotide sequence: TGTGCCAGCAGGGCTAGGTCCGAGCAGTACTTC.